These T cell receptor beta chains were read from a single sample in a study of vaccination and CD4 T cells after COVID-19. TCRdb passed the PCR reads through MiXCR, listing each CDR3 protein once. The sample consists of 5,000 or so distinct CDR3 sequences, 44% of them appearing once. No antigen has been assigned to these receptors. The sequencing used CD4+ T cells from blood, cultured in vitro, collected after SARS-CoV-2 vaccination. These receptors came from a human donor who had recovered from COVID-19. Both conserved end residues are trimmed from each CDR3. Each record gives: V gene, CDR3 protein.

>TRBV14
ASSQVLGGATYEQY
>TRBV6-5
ASSLGRGRGNQPQH
>TRBV2
ASSEEAGWQPQH
>TRBV6-1
ASSASRTDNSPLH
>TRBV20-1
SAATAVGGIETQY
>TRBV11-3
ASSLQTFGGRYTGELF
>TRBV28
ASSSPGGPEAF
>TRBV7-2
ASSRRDIMNTEAF
>TRBV19
ASGDSDYGYT
>TRBV12-3/TRBV12-4
AGSRTGNQPQH
>TRBV27
ASSSLGTVQETQY
>TRBV20-1
SARDPRGWAYNEQF
>TRBV6-2/TRBV6-3
ASILGLNTEAF
>TRBV28
ASSPHGQGYQETQY
>TRBV7-2
ASSNGGAYRTSNEQF
>TRBV27
ASSFRTGGGYT
>TRBV7-2
ASSLTGTYGYT
>TRBV20-1
SARPYSGPSSYEQY
>TRBV19
AGSIRDPGELF
>TRBV14
ASSQGAGGRRYGYT
>TRBV2
ASSETGLGNGSPLH
>TRBV7-2
ASSLGRDGARGSYEQY
>TRBV4-1
ASSNTRVLAGGTYEQY
>TRBV27
ASRTSLLNNEQF
>TRBV15
ATSRGGLAGGRETQY
>TRBV7-8
ASSLTLGTEAF
>TRBV4-1
ASSQDQGLEQY